This T cell receptor (beta chain) comes out of a study of blood T cells in healthy people across ages (dated by TCRdb to between 2014 and 2016). The study in broad terms: In model experiments, roughly one uniquely barcoded TCR beta cDNA molecule per two T cells was captured by template switching. Using deep sequencing normalized with unique cDNA molecular identifiers, the study measured how TCR beta repertoire diversity changes with age. To avoid experimental bias, donors of different ages were distributed randomly across sequencing lanes. For two donors (one aged 18 to 29 and one aged 80 or older), the study analyzed two additional independent replicas of 1 million unique cDNA reads from the same blood draw. The donors were divided into four age groups: young (average roughly 17 years), middle-aged (approximately 42), aged (about 56) and long-lived (82).

Systemically healthy Caucasian individuals from Russia, 35 to 50 in total and aged roughly 6 to 100 years, were included as donors. Roughly 9 milliliters of peripheral blood were drawn from each donor into EDTA-treated Vacutainer tubes. PBMCs were isolated by Ficoll-Paque density-gradient centrifugation, with at least 6.5 million obtained per sample. Total RNA, at least 6 micrograms per sample, was extracted from PBMCs with Trizol reagent. Naive CD45RAhigh/CD27high T cell percentages were measured by flow cytometry on a PBMC aliquot from every donor. What the work shows at the level of the full study, not this receptor alone: Donor CMV infection status was unknown, potentially confounding age-related changes in expanded clonotypes. Conclusive comparison of naive and antigen-experienced compartments was prevented by the profiling of bulk unsorted PBMCs. Compared with the aged group, the long-lived group had more naive CD4+ T cells, fewer expanded clones and increased TCR diversity, suggesting age selection. Observed TCR beta diversity correlated strongly with the percentage of naive T cells measured by flow cytometry. Observed TCR beta diversity per million T cells fell roughly linearly with age, and a significant reduction was already apparent by age around 44. Estimates of total diversity based on one million sequenced T cells were considered lower bounds and underestimates.

In the case of this clonotype: This receptor's antigen is unknown. No base-level quality is on record; no much larger clone is a single base apart.

To prepare the library, 5' RACE was applied. The instrument given in TCRdb is Illumina HiSeq 2500. A second PCR of roughly 6 to 11 cycles was run with a J-beta primer mix and a sample-barcoded 5' primer. A unique molecular identifier was introduced onto each TCR beta cDNA molecule by a template-switch 5' adaptor carrying 12 random nucleotides. At least 2.5 million CDR3-containing paired-end reads were obtained from each sample. First-strand cDNA synthesis was performed from all RNA using the Mint cDNA synthesis kit, with priming by a TRBC-specific oligonucleotide. Following uracil-DNA glycosylase treatment, a first 18-cycle PCR with universal primers M1SS and BC2_uni_R was performed on all cDNA. On the authors' methods: Each sample was normalized by randomly selecting 1 million high-quality reads, each carrying a distinct molecular identifier. Instead of being binned into consensus sequences, reads with shared molecular identifiers were discarded. CDR3 identification, clonotype clustering and error correction used MiTCR with a Q25 quality threshold and the strictest error-elimination algorithm. A nonparametric unseen species model with Euler transformation was used to estimate a lower bound on total TCR beta diversity. TCRdb trimmed the raw reads at Q25, called clones with MiXCR and kept productive beta chains. Each entry is one CDR3 protein sequence, shown with its most common DNA and genes. The authors' filters were not applied to this entry. The sample table records roughly 410,000 distinct CDR3 sequences; about 49% of these occur just once. 45% to 60% of the sample rests with the top ten.

This receptor was obtained from a man between 60 and 70 years old in good health. Sequencing input: blood.

The DNA sequence is TGTGCCAGCAGCAGGAGGAGTTTAGGCGCAGATACGCAGTATTTT. It specifies CASSRRSLGADTQYF. Rearrangement joined TRBV6-4 to TRBJ2-3; TRBD2 is a possible D gene, resting on 5 matching bases. A distance of 17 bases separates the germline ends of V and J, which lose 6 bases and 4 bases respectively. From a lookup of the germline V gene, CDR1 and CDR2 are MRHNA and SNTAGT. Including cysteine and phenylalanine, the CDR3 has 15 amino acids. Of all the DNA, just the CDR3 is kept, 45 bases in frame from base 1.